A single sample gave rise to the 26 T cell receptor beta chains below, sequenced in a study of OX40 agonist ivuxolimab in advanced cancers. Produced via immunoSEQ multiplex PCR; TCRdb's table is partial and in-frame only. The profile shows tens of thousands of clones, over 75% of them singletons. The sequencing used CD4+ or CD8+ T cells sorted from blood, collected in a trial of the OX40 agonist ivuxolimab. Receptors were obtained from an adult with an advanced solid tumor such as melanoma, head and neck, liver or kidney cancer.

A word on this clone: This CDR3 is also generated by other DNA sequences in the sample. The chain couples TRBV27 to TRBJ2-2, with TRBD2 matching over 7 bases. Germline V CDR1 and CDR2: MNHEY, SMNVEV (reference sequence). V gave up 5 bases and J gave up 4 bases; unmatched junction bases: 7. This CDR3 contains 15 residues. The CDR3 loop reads CASSPLAGSTGELFF. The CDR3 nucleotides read TGTGCCAGCAGTCCCTTAGCGGGCTCCACCGGGGAGCTGTTTTTT.

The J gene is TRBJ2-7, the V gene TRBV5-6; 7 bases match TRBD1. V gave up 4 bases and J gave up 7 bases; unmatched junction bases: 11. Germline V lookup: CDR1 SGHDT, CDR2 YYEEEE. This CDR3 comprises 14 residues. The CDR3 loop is CASSPGQQTGEQYF. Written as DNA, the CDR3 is TGTGCCAGCAGCCCGGGACAGCAAACTGGGGAGCAGTACTTC.

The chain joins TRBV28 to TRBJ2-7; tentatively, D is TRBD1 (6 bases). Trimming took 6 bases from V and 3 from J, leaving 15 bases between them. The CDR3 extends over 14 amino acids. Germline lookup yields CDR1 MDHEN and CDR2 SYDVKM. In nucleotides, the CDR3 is TGTGCCAGCAGCGAACAGGGTTTTGGCTACGAGCAGTACTTC. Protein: CASSEQGFGYEQYF.

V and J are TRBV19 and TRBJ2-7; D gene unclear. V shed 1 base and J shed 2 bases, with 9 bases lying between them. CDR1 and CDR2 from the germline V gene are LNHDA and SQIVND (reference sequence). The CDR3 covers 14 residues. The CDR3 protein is CASSIGDLPYEQYF. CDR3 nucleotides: TGTGCCAGTAGTATAGGTGACCTCCCCTACGAGCAGTACTTC.

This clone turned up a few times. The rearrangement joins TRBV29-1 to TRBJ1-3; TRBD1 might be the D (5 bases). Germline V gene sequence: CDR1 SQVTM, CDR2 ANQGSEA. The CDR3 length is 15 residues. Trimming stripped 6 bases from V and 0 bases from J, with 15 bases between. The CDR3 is CSVSTGFYSGNTIYF. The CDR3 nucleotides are TGCAGCGTCTCTACAGGTTTCTACTCTGGAAACACCATATATTTT.

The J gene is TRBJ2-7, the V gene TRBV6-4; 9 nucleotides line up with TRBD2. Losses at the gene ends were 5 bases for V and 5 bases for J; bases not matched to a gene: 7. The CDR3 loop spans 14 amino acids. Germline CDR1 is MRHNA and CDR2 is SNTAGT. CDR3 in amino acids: CASSRSGSMDEQYF. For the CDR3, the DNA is TGTGCCAGCAGTCGTAGCGGGAGTATGGACGAGCAGTACTTC.

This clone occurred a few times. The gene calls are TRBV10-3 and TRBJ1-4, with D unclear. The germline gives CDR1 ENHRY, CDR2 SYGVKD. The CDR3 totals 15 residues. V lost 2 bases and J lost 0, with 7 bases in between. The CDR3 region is CAISEGEATNEKLFF. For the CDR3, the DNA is TGTGCCATCAGTGAGGGGGAAGCAACTAATGAAAAACTGTTTTTT.

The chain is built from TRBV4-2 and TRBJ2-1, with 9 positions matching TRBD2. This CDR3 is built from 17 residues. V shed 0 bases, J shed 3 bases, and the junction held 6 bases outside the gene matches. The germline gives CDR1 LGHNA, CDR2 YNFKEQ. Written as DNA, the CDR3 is TGTGCCAGCAGCCAAGATTTCGCGGGAGGGCACTACAATGAGCAGTTCTTC. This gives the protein CASSQDFAGGHYNEQFF.

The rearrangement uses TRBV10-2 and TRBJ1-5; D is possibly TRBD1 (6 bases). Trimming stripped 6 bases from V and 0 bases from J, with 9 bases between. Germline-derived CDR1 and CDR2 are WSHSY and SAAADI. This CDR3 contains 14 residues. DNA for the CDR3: TGCGCCAGCAGGGACAGTTATAGCAATCAGCCCCAGCATTTT. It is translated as CASRDSYSNQPQHF.

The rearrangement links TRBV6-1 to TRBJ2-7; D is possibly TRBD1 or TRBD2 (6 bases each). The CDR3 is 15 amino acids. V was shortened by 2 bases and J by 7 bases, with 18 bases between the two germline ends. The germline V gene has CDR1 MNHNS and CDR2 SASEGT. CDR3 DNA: TGTGCCAGCAGTGAATTAATCAGGGGCGCGGGAGAGCAGTACTTC. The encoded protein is CASSELIRGAGEQYF.

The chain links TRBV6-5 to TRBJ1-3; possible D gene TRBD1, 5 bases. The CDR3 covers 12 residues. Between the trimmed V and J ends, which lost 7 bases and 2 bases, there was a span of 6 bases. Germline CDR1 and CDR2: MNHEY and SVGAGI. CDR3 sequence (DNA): TGTGCCAGCATGGGACCTGGAAACACCATATATTTT. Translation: CASMGPGNTIYF.

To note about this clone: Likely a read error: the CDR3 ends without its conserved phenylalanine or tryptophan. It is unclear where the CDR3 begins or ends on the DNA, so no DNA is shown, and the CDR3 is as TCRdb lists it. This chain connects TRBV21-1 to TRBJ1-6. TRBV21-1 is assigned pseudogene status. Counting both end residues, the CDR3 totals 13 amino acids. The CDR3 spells CASNLSLIHPSTL.

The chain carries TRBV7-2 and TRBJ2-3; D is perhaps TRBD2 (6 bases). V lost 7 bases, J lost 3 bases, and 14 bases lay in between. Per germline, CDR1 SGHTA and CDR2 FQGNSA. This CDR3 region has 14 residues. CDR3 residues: CASTQWRVTDTQYF. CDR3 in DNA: TGTGCCAGCACCCAATGGAGGGTGACAGATACGCAGTATTTT.

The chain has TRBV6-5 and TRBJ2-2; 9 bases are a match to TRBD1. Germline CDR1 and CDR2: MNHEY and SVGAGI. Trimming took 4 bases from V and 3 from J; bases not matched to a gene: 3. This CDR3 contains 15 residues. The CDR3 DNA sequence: TGTGCCAGCAGTTTGGACAGGGGACACACCGGGGAGCTGTTTTTT. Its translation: CASSLDRGHTGELFF.

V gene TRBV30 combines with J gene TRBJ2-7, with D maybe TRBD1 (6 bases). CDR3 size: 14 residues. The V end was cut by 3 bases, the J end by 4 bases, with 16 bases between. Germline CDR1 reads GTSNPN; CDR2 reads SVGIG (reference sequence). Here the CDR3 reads CAWRDSSFVYEQYF. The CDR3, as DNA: TGTGCCTGGAGGGACAGCTCATTTGTGTACGAGCAGTACTTC.

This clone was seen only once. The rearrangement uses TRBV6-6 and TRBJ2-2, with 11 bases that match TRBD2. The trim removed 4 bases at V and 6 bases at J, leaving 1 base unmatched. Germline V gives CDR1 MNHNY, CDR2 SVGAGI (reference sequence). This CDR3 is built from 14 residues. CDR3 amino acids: CASSFSGRAGELFF. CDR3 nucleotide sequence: TGTGCCAGCAGTTTTAGCGGGAGGGCCGGGGAGCTGTTTTTT.

The CDR3 reads CASSLDGETQYF. DNA for the CDR3: TGTGCCAGCAGCTTAGATGGGGAGACCCAGTACTTC. The V call is TRBV11-2, the J call TRBJ2-5; D is unresolved. The CDR3 loop spans 12 amino acids. The ends were cut back, 0 bases at V and 5 bases at J, with 4 bases in the middle. In germline, CDR1 is SGHAT, CDR2 FQNNGV.

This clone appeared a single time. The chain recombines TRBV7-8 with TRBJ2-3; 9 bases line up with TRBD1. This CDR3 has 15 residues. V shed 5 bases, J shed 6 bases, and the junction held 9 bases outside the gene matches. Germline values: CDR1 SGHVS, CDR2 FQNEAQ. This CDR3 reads CASSPWTGATDTQYF. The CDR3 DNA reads TGTGCCAGCAGCCCATGGACAGGGGCGACGGATACGCAGTATTTT.

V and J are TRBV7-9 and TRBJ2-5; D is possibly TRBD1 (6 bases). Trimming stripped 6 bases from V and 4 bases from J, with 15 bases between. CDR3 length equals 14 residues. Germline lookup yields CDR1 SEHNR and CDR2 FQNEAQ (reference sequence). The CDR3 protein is CASSTDRLIETQYF. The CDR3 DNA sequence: TGTGCCAGCAGTACAGACAGGTTGATAGAGACCCAGTACTTC.

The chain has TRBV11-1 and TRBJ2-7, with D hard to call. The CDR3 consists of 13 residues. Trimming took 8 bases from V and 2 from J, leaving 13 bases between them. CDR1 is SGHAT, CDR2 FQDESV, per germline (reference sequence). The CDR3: CASSQGWPYEQYF. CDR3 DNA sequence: TGTGCCAGCTCCCAAGGGTGGCCCTACGAGCAGTACTTC.

The CDR3, as DNA: TGTGCCAGCAGAAATACAGGGGTGGGCTATGGCTACACCTTC. The encoded protein is CASRNTGVGYGYTF. The chain combines TRBV27 with TRBJ1-2, with 7 nucleotides matching TRBD1. The V gene end was trimmed by 6 bases and the J gene end by 4 bases; junction bases not matched to a gene: 8. CDR3 length equals 14 residues. Germline V gene lookup returns CDR1 MNHEY and CDR2 SMNVEV (reference sequence).

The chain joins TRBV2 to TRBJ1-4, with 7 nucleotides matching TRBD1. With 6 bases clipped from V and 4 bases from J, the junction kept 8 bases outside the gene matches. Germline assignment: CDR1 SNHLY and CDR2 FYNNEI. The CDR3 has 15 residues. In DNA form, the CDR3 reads TGTGCCAGCAGAGACGGGACAGCGCTTAATGAAAAACTGTTTTTT. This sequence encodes CASRDGTALNEKLFF. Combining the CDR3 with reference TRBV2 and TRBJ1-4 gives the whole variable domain EPEVTQTPSHQVTQMGQEVILRCVPISNHLYFYWYRQILGQKVEFLVSFYNNEISEKSEIFDDQFSVERPDGSNFTLKIRSTKLEDSAMYFCASRDGTALNEKLFFGSGTQLSVL.

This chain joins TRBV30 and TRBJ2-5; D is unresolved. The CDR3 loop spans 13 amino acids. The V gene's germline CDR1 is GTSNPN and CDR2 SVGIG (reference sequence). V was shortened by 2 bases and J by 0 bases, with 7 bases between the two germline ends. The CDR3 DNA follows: TGTGCCTGGAGTACGAACAACCAAGAGACCCAGTACTTC. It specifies CAWSTNNQETQYF.

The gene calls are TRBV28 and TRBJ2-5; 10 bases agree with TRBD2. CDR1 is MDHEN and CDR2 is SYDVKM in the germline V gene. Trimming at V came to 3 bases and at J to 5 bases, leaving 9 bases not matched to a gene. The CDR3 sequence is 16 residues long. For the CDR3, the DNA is TGTGCCAGCAGTTTCCTCAGCGGGAGGGGTGAGGAGACCCAGTACTTC. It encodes CASSFLSGRGEETQYF. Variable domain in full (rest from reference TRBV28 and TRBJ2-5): DVKVTQSSRYLVKRTGEKVFLECVQDMDHENMFWYRQDPGLGLRLIYFSYDVKMKEKGDIPEGYSVSREKKERFSLILESASTNQTSMYLCASSFLSGRGEETQYFGPGTRLLVL.

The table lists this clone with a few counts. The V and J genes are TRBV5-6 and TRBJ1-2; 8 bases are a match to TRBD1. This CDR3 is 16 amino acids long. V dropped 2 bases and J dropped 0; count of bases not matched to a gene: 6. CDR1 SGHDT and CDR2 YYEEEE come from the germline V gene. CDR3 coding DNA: TGTGCCAGCAGCTTATTAAGGACAGGGACTAACTATGGCTACACCTTC. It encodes CASSLLRTGTNYGYTF.

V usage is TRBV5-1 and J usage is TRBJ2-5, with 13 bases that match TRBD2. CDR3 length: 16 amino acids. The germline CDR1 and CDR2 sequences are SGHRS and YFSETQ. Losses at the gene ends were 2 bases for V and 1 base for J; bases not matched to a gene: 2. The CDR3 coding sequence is TGCGCCAGCAGCTTCGGGACTAGCGGGATCCAAGAGACCCAGTACTTC. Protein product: CASSFGTSGIQETQYF.